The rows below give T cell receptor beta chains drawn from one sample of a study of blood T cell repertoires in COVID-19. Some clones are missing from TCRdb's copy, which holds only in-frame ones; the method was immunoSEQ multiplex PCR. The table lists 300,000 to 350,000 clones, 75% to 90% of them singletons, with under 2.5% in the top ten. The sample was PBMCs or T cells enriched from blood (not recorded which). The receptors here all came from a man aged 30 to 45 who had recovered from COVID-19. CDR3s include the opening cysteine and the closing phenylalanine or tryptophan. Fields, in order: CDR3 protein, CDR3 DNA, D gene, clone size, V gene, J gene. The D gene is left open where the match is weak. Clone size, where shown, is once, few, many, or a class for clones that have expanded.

CASSQVTGDWSGYTF	TGCGCCAGCAGCCAAGTGACAGGGGATTGGTCTGGCTACACCTTC	TRBD1	-	TRBV4-1	TRBJ1-2
CASTLAGTYNEQFF	TGTGCCAGCACTCTAGCGGGGACCTACAATGAGCAGTTCTTC	TRBD2	-	TRBV18	TRBJ2-1
CASSSPLSSLSGYTF	TGTGCCAGCAGCTCCCCTCTGTCGAGCCTTAGTGGCTACACCTTC	-	-	TRBV5-4	TRBJ1-2
CASSLQGPAGNTIYF	TGTGCCAGCAGCTTACAGGGGCCGGCAGGAAACACCATATATTTT	-	-	TRBV7-2	TRBJ1-3
CASSRTKTEAFF	TGTGCCAGCAGCAGGACAAAAACTGAAGCTTTCTTT	-	-	TRBV12-3/TRBV12-4	TRBJ1-1
CASSPWESEAFF	TGTGCCAGCAGCCCCTGGGAGTCTGAAGCTTTCTTT	-	-	TRBV7-2	TRBJ1-1
CASLPEGYTEAFF	TGTGCCAGCCTACCGGAGGGGTATACTGAAGCTTTCTTT	-	-	TRBV7-9	TRBJ1-1
CASSLDLGGGTGELFF	TGTGCCAGCAGCTTAGATCTCGGGGGAGGCACCGGGGAGCTGTTTTTT	-	-	TRBV7-6	TRBJ2-2
CRGDRNTEAFF	TGCAGAGGAGACAGGAACACTGAAGCTTTCTTT	-	-	TRBV20-1	TRBJ1-1
CASSLTGGYEQYF	TGTGCCAGCAGCCTTACAGGGGGCTACGAGCAGTACTTC	TRBD1	-	TRBV5-4	TRBJ2-7
CAWSFAARSGGYTF	TGTGCCTGGAGTTTTGCCGCCCGGAGTGGAGGCTACACCTTC	-	-	TRBV30	TRBJ1-2
CASSAGDRVGIYEQYF	TGTGCCAGCAGCGCTGGGGACAGGGTAGGGATCTACGAGCAGTACTTC	TRBD1	-	TRBV9	TRBJ2-7
CSVRQQGRNTIYF	TGCAGCGTTAGGCAGCAGGGTCGGAACACCATATATTTT	-	-	TRBV29-1	TRBJ1-3
CASNLGQGAYGYTF	TGTGCCAGCAACCTAGGACAGGGGGCATACGGCTACACCTTC	TRBD1	few	TRBV5-6	TRBJ1-2
CASRAQGSSYEQYF	TGTGCCAGCAGGGCACAGGGGAGCTCCTACGAGCAGTACTTC	TRBD1	-	TRBV2	TRBJ2-7
CASSFAGTSGNEQFF	TGTGCCAGCAGCTTTGCCGGGACTAGCGGCAATGAGCAGTTCTTC	TRBD2	-	TRBV7-2	TRBJ2-1
CASSRTRGTDTQYF	TGTGCCAGCAGCAGGACTAGGGGCACAGATACGCAGTATTTT	TRBD2	-	TRBV11-2	TRBJ2-3
CASSFRAGGSYEQYF	TGTGCCAGCAGCTTTCGAGCGGGGGGCTCCTACGAGCAGTACTTC	TRBD2	-	TRBV11-3	TRBJ2-7
CASSQNYRGGYEQYF	TGTGCCAGCAGCCAAAATTACAGGGGGGGCTACGAGCAGTACTTC	-	-	TRBV3-1/TRBV3-2	TRBJ2-7
CASSPRAGAGELFF	TGTGCCAGCAGCCCAAGGGCCGGGGCCGGGGAGCTGTTTTTT	-	-	TRBV11-2	TRBJ2-2
CASSVVSRNTEAFF	TGTGCCAGCAGCGTAGTATCCAGGAACACTGAAGCTTTCTTT	-	-	TRBV9	TRBJ1-1
CASSQDRGETQYF	TGTGCCAGCAGCCAAGACAGGGGGGAGACCCAGTACTTC	TRBD1	-	TRBV3-1/TRBV3-2	TRBJ2-5
CASSQDRRNTEAFF	TGCGCCAGCAGCCAAGATCGGAGGAACACTGAAGCTTTCTTT	-	-	TRBV4-3	TRBJ1-1
CASSLHRLAGANVLTF	TGCGCCAGCAGCTTGCATCGGTTGGCTGGGGCCAACGTCCTGACTTTC	-	-	TRBV5-1	TRBJ2-6
CASSMTGQDTQYF	TGCGCCAGCAGTATGACAGGCCAAGATACGCAGTATTTT	-	-	TRBV5-1	TRBJ2-3
CAWSVFRSTEAFF	TGTGCCTGGAGTGTTTTTCGGAGCACTGAAGCTTTCTTT	-	-	TRBV30	TRBJ1-1
CASSWRQEGSPLHF	TGTGCCAGCAGTTGGAGACAGGAAGGATCACCCCTCCACTTT	-	-	TRBV7-3	TRBJ1-6